This T cell receptor beta chain is from a study of blood T cell repertoires in COVID-19. Study-wide context: Spain, Italy and the United States supplied samples that represented acute and convalescent COVID-19. PBMCs, B-cell-depleted T cells, or T cells provided the cDNA or gDNA that made up the material.

Under the authors' procedure: Cell counts per sample came from amplifying reference gene primers. Here immunoSEQ multiplex PCR was the method, and the copy in TCRdb shows in-frame clones only, minus some. That table gives V, J and clone size, and the DNA gave D and trimming. The table shows 250,000 to 350,000 clones, with 85% to 90% occurring only once. Patients in Seattle were enrolled during active infection, then followed longitudinally. Sequencing was carried out using peripheral blood. The receptor's source is a woman younger than 45 with COVID-19, enrolled during active disease.

Here the CDR3 DNA reads TGTGCCAGCAGGCCACGGCAGGTAAATCAGCCCCAGCATTTT. Encoded protein: CASRPRQVNQPQHF. This sequence joins TRBV27 and TRBJ1-5; no clear D gene. The CDR3 spans 14 residues. Germline V gene lookup returns CDR1 MNHEY and CDR2 SMNVEV (reference sequence). The V end was cut by 6 bases, the J end by 4 bases, with 13 bases between.